These 27 T cell receptor beta chains were sequenced from one sample in a study of OX40 agonist ivuxolimab in advanced cancers. Libraries were prepared through the immunoSEQ multiplex PCR assay. TCRdb obtained this table from immuneACCESS and retained in-frame rearrangements with V and J assigned. These tables miss some clones; where compared with another copy, unresolved V genes account for less than half of the shortfall, and the remainder is unexplained. The sample table shows fewer than 90,000 clones, and about 89% are seen once. The leading ten clones occupy 0.3% to 0.45% of the sample. The sample in question was CD4+ or CD8+ T cells sorted from blood, obtained in a trial of the OX40 agonist ivuxolimab. The receptor set was obtained from an adult with an advanced solid tumor such as melanoma, head and neck, liver or kidney cancer.

V and J are TRBV30 and TRBJ2-1, with a possible D match to TRBD1 (6 bases). In germline, CDR1 is GTSNPN, CDR2 SVGIG (reference sequence). Trimming removed 5 bases at V and 10 bases at J, with 15 bases between. The CDR3 has 12 residues. The CDR3 nucleotides read TGTGCCTGGGCCCCTAACAGGGTCGAGCAGTTCTTC. Translation: CAWAPNRVEQFF.

The rearrangement joins TRBV19 to TRBJ2-2, with D maybe TRBD1 (6 bases). From germline, CDR1 is LNHDA and CDR2 SQIVND (reference sequence). The CDR3 has 15 residues. Trimming shortened V by 5 bases and J by 0 bases, and 10 bases separated the two germline ends. The CDR3 sequence: CASSPGHSNTGELFF. CDR3 DNA sequence: TGTGCCAGTAGTCCGGGACACTCGAACACCGGGGAGCTGTTTTTT. Variable domain in full (rest from reference TRBV19 and TRBJ2-2): DGGITQSPKYLFRKEGQNVTLSCEQNLNHDAMYWYRQDPGQGLRLIYYSQIVNDFQKGDIAEGYSVSREKKESFPLTVTSAQKNPTAFYLCASSPGHSNTGELFFGEGSRLTVL.

This sequence joins TRBV10-3 and TRBJ2-5; weak D call: TRBD1 (6 bases). With 4 bases removed from V and 5 bases from J, the gap between germline ends came to 11 bases. Germline CDR1 ENHRY, CDR2 SYGVKD. The CDR3 extends over 13 amino acids. This CDR3 reads CAISGGQAETQYF. The CDR3 region has the DNA TGTGCCATCAGTGGGGGACAAGCGGAGACCCAGTACTTC.

This clone was detected a few times. The rearrangement uses TRBV11-3 and TRBJ2-1; D uncertain. Germline V lookup: CDR1 SGHNT, CDR2 YENEEA. The CDR3 consists of 14 residues. V dropped 4 bases and J dropped 2 bases, with 9 bases sitting between them. The CDR3 sequence: CASSSANPYNEQFF. Written as DNA, the CDR3 is TGTGCCAGCAGCTCTGCGAACCCCTACAATGAGCAGTTCTTC.

This clone was counted once. The genes are TRBV25-1 and TRBJ2-5; D gene ambiguous. V was trimmed by 9 bases and J by 4 bases, leaving 24 bases between them. The CDR3 loop spans 16 amino acids. The V gene's germline CDR1 is MGHDK and CDR2 SYGVNS. CDR3 coding DNA: TGTGCCAGTAAACCGCCTGGCGTCCGAGGTGGAGAGACCCAGTACTTC. Its protein is CASKPPGVRGGETQYF.

The V call is TRBV10-3, the J call TRBJ1-5; perhaps TRBD1 as D (5 bases). V was clipped by 10 bases and J by 2 bases, with 18 bases between them. The CDR3 contains 15 residues. Germline V gives CDR1 ENHRY, CDR2 SYGVKD. CDR3 protein: CATLGGGGGNQPQHF. CDR3 in DNA: TGTGCCACACTCGGGGGAGGTGGAGGCAATCAGCCCCAGCATTTT.

As concerns this clone: Other nucleotide sequences from this sample produce the same CDR3. The chain uses TRBV9 and TRBJ2-5; TRBD2 matches at 13 bases. The CDR3 spans 16 residues. With 0 bases clipped from V and 2 bases from J, the junction kept 1 base outside the gene matches. Germline CDR1 reads SGDLS; CDR2 reads YYNGEE. In nucleotides, the CDR3 is TGTGCCAGCAGCGTAGGGGGACTAGCGGGGCAAGAGACCCAGTACTTC. It is translated as CASSVGGLAGQETQYF.

The V and J genes are TRBV5-6 and TRBJ2-5, with D uncertain. The V gene lost 4 bases and the J gene lost 4 bases, with 23 bases spanning the gap. CDR3 length: 17 residues. Per germline, CDR1 SGHDT and CDR2 YYEEEE. The DNA of the CDR3 is TGTGCCAGCAGCGGAACCCTTTCACTTGCGGTCAGAGAGACCCAGTACTTC. It is translated as CASSGTLSLAVRETQYF.

This chain connects TRBV29-1 to TRBJ2-5, with TRBD2 matching 7 bases. CDR3 size: 14 residues. Germline V gene data show CDR1 as SQVTM and CDR2 as ANQGSEA. V was clipped by 7 bases and J by 4 bases; unmatched bases: 12. The CDR3 region is CSAMLAGAGETQYF. For the CDR3, the DNA is TGCAGCGCTATGCTGGCGGGAGCGGGAGAGACCCAGTACTTC.

The chain carries TRBV11-2 and TRBJ1-1; possibly TRBD1 for D (5 bases). This CDR3 region has 12 residues. Per germline, CDR1 SGHAT and CDR2 FQNNGV. V lost 11 bases and J lost 5, with 15 bases in between. The CDR3 region is CAAWGDVTEAFF. For the CDR3, the DNA is TGTGCCGCCTGGGGCGATGTTACTGAAGCTTTCTTT.

This chain links TRBV6-1 with TRBJ2-7; TRBD1 is a possible D gene (5 bases). Per germline, CDR1 MNHNS and CDR2 SASEGT. This CDR3 comprises 11 residues. V shed 3 bases and J shed 6 bases, with 6 bases lying between them. CDR3 loop: CASSDRAEQYF. The CDR3, as DNA: TGTGCCAGCAGTGACAGGGCCGAGCAGTACTTC.

The chain combines TRBV5-5 with TRBJ2-5; tentative D call: TRBD1 (6 bases). The CDR3 is 14 residues long. Germline lookup yields CDR1 SGHKS and CDR2 YYEKEE (reference sequence). The V gene lost 2 bases and the J gene lost 5 bases, with 13 bases spanning the gap. CDR3 nucleotide sequence: TGTGCCAGCAGCTTTCGGCAGGGGAGCGAGACCCAGTACTTC. Its protein is CASSFRQGSETQYF. The full variable domain, in which reference TRBV5-5 and TRBJ2-5 provide the parts outside the CDR3, is DAGVTQSPTHLIKTRGQQVTLRCSPISGHKSVSWYQQVLGQGPQFIFQYYEKEERGRGNFPDRFSARQFPNYSSELNVNALLLGDSALYLCASSFRQGSETQYFGPGTRLLVL.

The gene calls are TRBV19 and TRBJ1-5, with TRBD1 matching over 12 bases. This CDR3 spans 17 amino acids. The germline V gene has CDR1 LNHDA and CDR2 SQIVND (reference sequence). Trimming took 11 bases from V and 4 from J; bases not matched to a gene: 15. This CDR3 reads CAATGTGGAGLNQPQHF. The CDR3 DNA sequence: TGTGCCGCCACCGGGACAGGGGGCGCGGGACTTAATCAGCCCCAGCATTTT.

CDR3 nucleotides: TGTGCCAGCTCACCGACAGGGGTCTCCTACAATGAGCAGTTCTTC. Amino acid sequence: CASSPTGVSYNEQFF. The genes are TRBV18 and TRBJ2-1; 8 positions agree with TRBD1. Trimming at V came to 3 bases and at J to 0 bases, leaving 1 base not matched to a gene. Germline CDR1 is KGHSH and CDR2 is LQKENI. The CDR3 is made up of 15 amino acids.

The V call is TRBV19, the J call TRBJ2-2; TRBD2 aligns across 12 bases. The CDR3 loop spans 15 amino acids. J gave up 6 bases and V 8 bases, and 7 bases lay outside the gene matches. Germline lookup yields CDR1 LNHDA and CDR2 SQIVND (reference sequence). CDR3 coding DNA: TGTGCCAGTTCTAATCTAGCGGGAGGGCCCGGGGAGCTGTTTTTT. It encodes CASSNLAGGPGELFF.

The chain recombines TRBV7-9 with TRBJ2-1; a weak D match, TRBD2 (6 bases). Germline V gene lookup returns CDR1 SEHNR and CDR2 FQNEAQ (reference sequence). The CDR3 extends over 15 amino acids. V gave up 6 bases and J gave up 5 bases, with 17 bases separating them. The CDR3, as DNA: TGTGCCAGCAGACTAGCCGGAGGTGTTGACAATGAGCAGTTCTTC. Its protein is CASRLAGGVDNEQFF.

V usage is TRBV27 and J usage is TRBJ1-2; tentatively, D is TRBD1 (6 bases). Germline CDR1 and CDR2: MNHEY and SMNVEV (reference sequence). This CDR3 region has 14 residues. The V gene lost 1 base and the J gene lost 6 bases, with 12 bases spanning the gap. CDR3 residues: CASSLWGGANGYTF. The CDR3 region has the DNA TGTGCCAGCAGTTTATGGGGGGGCGCGAATGGCTACACCTTC.

The rearrangement joins TRBV11-2 to TRBJ2-5; TRBD2 might be the D (6 bases). V was shortened by 6 bases and J by 2 bases, with 10 bases between the two germline ends. Germline V gives CDR1 SGHAT, CDR2 FQNNGV. The CDR3 contains 13 residues. The CDR3, as DNA: TGTGCCAGCAGGTGGAGCGGGCAAGAGACCCAGTACTTC. Translated, it gives CASRWSGQETQYF.

The chain uses TRBV30 and TRBJ2-1; weak D call: TRBD1 (6 bases). The CDR3 is made up of 15 amino acids. Germline V gives CDR1 GTSNPN, CDR2 SVGIG (reference sequence). V gave up 1 base and J gave up 0 bases, with 10 bases separating them. The CDR3 coding sequence is TGTGCCTGGAGTGATACAGGGATCTCCTACAATGAGCAGTTCTTC. Protein: CAWSDTGISYNEQFF.

This clone has just a few counts. Within the sample, other DNA sequences also encode this same CDR3. The chain joins TRBV18 to TRBJ2-1, with 8 bases fitting TRBD2. V was pared by 0 bases and J by 4 bases, with 2 bases of the junction left unmatched. The CDR3 length is 15 residues. Germline CDR1 is KGHSH and CDR2 is LQKENI. The CDR3 region has the DNA TGTGCCAGCTCACCACCGGCTAGCGGGTACAATGAGCAGTTCTTC. Its translation is CASSPPASGYNEQFF.

This clone was seen once. The J gene is TRBJ2-2, the V gene TRBV7-9; D possibly matches TRBD1 or TRBD2 (5 bases each). Germline CDR1 reads SEHNR; CDR2 reads FQNEAQ (reference sequence). The CDR3 is 14 amino acids. Trimming left V 6 bases short and J 1 base short, with 9 bases between. The CDR3 DNA is TGTGCCAGCAGAGGGACGGTGAACACCGGGGAGCTGTTTTTT. This sequence encodes CASRGTVNTGELFF. Variable domain in full (rest from reference TRBV7-9 and TRBJ2-2): DTGVSQNPRHKITKRGQNVTFRCDPISEHNRLYWYRQTLGQGPEFLTYFQNEAQLEKSRLLSDRFSAERPKGSFSTLEIQRTEQGDSAMYLCASRGTVNTGELFFGEGSRLTVL.

This clone was detected only once. The chain combines TRBV19 with TRBJ2-1; D is uncertain. This CDR3 is built from 14 residues. The V gene lost 3 bases and the J gene lost 9 bases, with 15 bases spanning the gap. CDR1 and CDR2 from the germline V gene are LNHDA and SQIVND (reference sequence). CDR3 sequence reads: CASSIGDRPREQFF. As DNA, the CDR3 is TGTGCCAGTAGTATTGGAGACCGTCCCCGTGAGCAGTTCTTC.

Only one count was recorded for this clone. This chain links TRBV6-1 with TRBJ2-7; possibly TRBD2 for D (5 bases). Trimming took off 6 bases at V and 5 bases at J, with 17 bases between the two ends. This CDR3 is built from 14 residues. Germline V lookup: CDR1 MNHNS, CDR2 SASEGT. CDR3 residues: CASSERSTLNEQYF. As DNA, the CDR3 is TGTGCCAGCAGCGAGCGGTCGACCTTGAACGAGCAGTACTTC.

This chain connects TRBV19 to TRBJ2-1; 11 bases map to TRBD2. Germline V CDR1 and CDR2: LNHDA, SQIVND (reference sequence). Germline trimming cut 9 bases from V and 9 bases from J; bases unmatched to any gene: 7. The CDR3 runs 13 residues. Written as DNA, the CDR3 is TGTGCCAGCTCTAGCGGGAGGTGGGTTGAGCAGTTCTTC. Translation: CASSSGRWVEQFF.

This sequence joins TRBV18 and TRBJ2-3, with unresolved D. The length of the CDR3 is 11 residues. Trimming shortened V by 4 bases and J by 6 bases, and 5 bases separated the two germline ends. The germline CDR1 and CDR2 sequences are KGHSH and LQKENI. The DNA for the CDR3 is TGTGCCAGCTCACAGGGTGATACGCAGTATTTT. It specifies CASSQGDTQYF.

This sequence joins TRBV2 and TRBJ2-2; D call uncertain. This CDR3 has 13 residues. The germline CDR1 and CDR2 sequences are SNHLY and FYNNEI. V was trimmed by 7 bases and J by 3 bases, leaving 9 bases between them. In nucleotides, the CDR3 is TGTGCCAGCACGGGTTTCGACACCGGGGAGCTGTTTTTT. It codes for CASTGFDTGELFF.

The gene calls are TRBV14 and TRBJ1-2; no reliable D call. CDR3 length: 16 residues. Germline CDR1 reads SGHDN; CDR2 reads FVKESK. The ends were cut back, 1 base at V and 0 bases at J, with 12 bases in the middle. The DNA of the CDR3 is TGTGCCAGCAGCCAAGGGCAGGCTAGATCTAACTATGGCTACACCTTC. Encoded protein: CASSQGQARSNYGYTF.